This T cell receptor (beta chain) was identified in a study of shared clonotypes between healthy human individuals. As concerns this clone: The antigen is undetermined.

Points from the study as a whole: Sampling involved blood alone; tissue repertoires likely differ.

The authors' processing: Filtering was not the same, since immunoSEQ gave junction-only sequences without quality scores. Produced via immunoSEQ multiplex PCR; TCRdb's table is partial and in-frame only. V, J and clone size reflect that table, while D and trimming were determined from the DNA. The sample consists of some 1,100,000 clones, roughly 74% of them appearing once. CDR3 length equals 12 residues. V was cut by 5 bases and J by 0 bases, with 4 bases left in between. Germline lookup yields CDR1 MNHEY and CDR2 SMNVEV (reference sequence). The gene calls are TRBV27 and TRBJ2-5; D remains unclear. The sequence derives from a man aged 18 to 30 in good health. Some clones in this sample may be carry-over from other donors' samples. Sequencing used memory CD4+ T cells from PBMCs. The subset here: CD45RA-negative fraction. In DNA, the CDR3 is TGTGCCAGCAGTAGTAACCAAGAGACCCAGTACTTC. Encoded protein: CASSSNQETQYF.